This passage covers 25 T cell receptor beta chains from one sample sequenced in a study of human T cells and chemical hapten exposure. In TCRdb, the RACE reads were re-called with MiXCR into one record per CDR3 protein. The sample carries over 65,000 distinct CDR3 sequences, about 9.9% recorded once. The time point denotes: patch test 2, 6 weeks after DPC sensitization. Treatment indicated: therapeutic diphenylcyclopropenone sensitization with weekly scalp DPC. Here the sequenced sample was whole blood, taken in connection with sensitization to the hapten diphenylcyclopropenone (DPC). The receptor set was obtained from a man aged 18 to 30 with alopecia areata. Some clones in this sample may be carry-over from other donors' samples.

This clonotype was counted a few times. The chain recombines TRBV11-2 with TRBJ2-1; tentative D call: TRBD2 (6 bases). The V and J ends lost 3 bases and 0 bases respectively, with 12 bases between them. This CDR3 has 16 amino acids. Germline CDR1 is SGHAT and CDR2 is FQNNGV. The CDR3 coding sequence is TGTGCCAGCAGCTTTGGGTTGCGGGGCTCCTACAATGAGCAGTTCTTC. Translated: CASSFGLRGSYNEQFF.

There are many counts of this clonotype. The chain employs TRBV5-4 and TRBJ1-6; no reliable D call. The CDR3 is 16 amino acids. Germline assignment: CDR1 SGHNT and CDR2 YYREEE (reference sequence). V gave up 0 bases and J gave up 9 bases, with 16 bases separating them. CDR3 bases: TGTGCCAGCAGCTTGGTTGGAGGCATTTTGGGTTCACCCCTCCACTTT. This encodes CASSLVGGILGSPLHF.

In this sample, this clonotype turned up many times. The J gene is TRBJ1-2, the V gene TRBV10-3; D ambiguous. This CDR3 region has 13 residues. Between the trimmed V and J ends, which lost 10 bases and 2 bases, there was a span of 14 bases. In germline, CDR1 is ENHRY, CDR2 SYGVKD. CDR3 residues: CATNSGDNYGYTF. The CDR3 nucleotides are TGTGCCACGAATTCGGGCGACAACTATGGCTACACCTTC.

This clonotype was counted between two and nine times. V is TRBV4-3 and J is TRBJ2-3; 12 positions agree with TRBD2. Trimming cost V 0 bases and J 6 bases; bases outside gene matches: 7. This CDR3 comprises 17 residues. In germline, CDR1 is LGHNA, CDR2 YSLEER. The CDR3 DNA follows: TGCGCCAGCAGCCAAGAAATAGCTAGCGGGGGGGCGGATACGCAGTATTTT. Its translation: CASSQEIASGGADTQYF.

This clonotype was recorded at least ten times. The chain carries TRBV20-1 and TRBJ1-1; TRBD1 agrees at 9 bases. Germline V gene data show CDR1 as DFQATT and CDR2 as SNEGSKA (reference sequence). The CDR3 has 14 amino acids. J was trimmed by 3 bases and V by 3 bases; bases with no gene match: 5. The CDR3 protein is CSARTDRGDTEAFF. CDR3 sequence (DNA): TGCAGTGCTAGGACGGACAGGGGAGACACTGAAGCTTTCTTT.

This clonotype was counted between two and nine times. The V and J genes are TRBV7-9 and TRBJ1-1, with D unresolved. Trimming stripped 1 base from V and 5 bases from J, with 11 bases between. CDR1 SEHNR and CDR2 FQNEAQ come from the germline V gene (reference sequence). This CDR3 has 14 residues. The CDR3 here is CASSLEWTETEAFF. The CDR3, as DNA: TGTGCCAGCAGCTTAGAATGGACGGAGACTGAAGCTTTCTTT.

This clonotype was recorded at least ten times. The chain carries TRBV12-3 or TRBV12-4 and TRBJ1-5, with 10 positions matching TRBD1. This CDR3 has 16 amino acids. V lost 5 bases to trimming and J lost 5 bases; unmatched junction nucleotides: 9. The CDR3 is CASSGGTGEVHQPQHF. Written as DNA, the CDR3 is TGTGCCAGCAGTGGGGGGACAGGGGAGGTCCATCAGCCCCAGCATTTT.

This clonotype was counted at least ten times. The chain employs TRBV18 and TRBJ2-3; D unresolved. This CDR3 is 13 amino acids long. V was pared by 4 bases and J by 3 bases, with 8 bases between. Germline CDR1 reads KGHSH; CDR2 reads LQKENI. CDR3 sequence: CASSLRLTDTQYF. The CDR3 DNA reads as TGTGCCAGCTCACTTAGATTAACAGATACGCAGTATTTT.

This clonotype turned up a few times. V and J are TRBV5-1 and TRBJ2-3; D not certain. This CDR3 contains 11 residues. V dropped 7 bases and J dropped 2 bases, with 5 bases sitting between them. CDR1 SGHRS and CDR2 YFSETQ come from the germline V gene. The CDR3 loop reads CASQTTDTQYF. The CDR3 DNA reads TGCGCCAGCCAGACCACAGATACGCAGTATTTT.

This clonotype was seen many times. The rearrangement joins TRBV25-1 to TRBJ2-7; D unclear. Germline assignment: CDR1 MGHDK and CDR2 SYGVNS. The CDR3 sequence is 15 residues long. Trimming pared 3 bases from V and 2 bases from J, leaving 14 bases between. CDR3 region: CASSEASGRAYEQYF. CDR3 bases: TGTGCCAGCAGTGAGGCTTCTGGGCGAGCCTACGAGCAGTACTTC.

The table lists this clonotype with a few counts. The chain carries TRBV15 and TRBJ1-2, with a tentative D call TRBD1 (5 bases). Per the germline V gene, CDR1 is LNHNV and CDR2 is YYDKDF (reference sequence). CDR3 length: 13 residues. Trimming removed 3 bases from V and 3 bases from J, with 8 bases in between. The CDR3 spells CATSRGPDYGYTF. In DNA form, the CDR3 reads TGTGCCACCAGCAGGGGACCTGACTATGGCTACACCTTC.

There are many counts of this clonotype. V gene TRBV9 combines with J gene TRBJ2-5, with 8 bases that match TRBD2. Germline values: CDR1 SGDLS, CDR2 YYNGEE. The CDR3 spans 15 residues. The trim removed 4 bases at V and 1 base at J, leaving 6 bases unmatched. CDR3 nucleotides: TGTGCCAGCAGCCCCCGGACTAGCAGCCAAGAGACCCAGTACTTC. Protein: CASSPRTSSQETQYF.

This clonotype was recorded many times. The genes are TRBV5-5 and TRBJ2-5; D is uncertain. In germline, CDR1 is SGHKS, CDR2 YYEKEE (reference sequence). Trimming took 2 bases from V and 1 from J, leaving 3 bases between them. The CDR3 runs to 12 residues. CDR3 DNA: TGTGCCAGCAGCTTCGTCCAAGAGACCCAGTACTTC. Encoded protein: CASSFVQETQYF.

This clonotype came up a few times. The DNA for the CDR3 is TGCGCCAGCAGCCATATACTCCTGGGAGCGGGGGGCCATAACAATGAGCAGTTCTTC. The encoded protein is CASSHILLGAGGHNNEQFF. The rearrangement links TRBV4-1 to TRBJ2-1, with 9 bases matching TRBD2. V shed 3 bases, J shed 5 bases, and the junction held 17 bases outside the gene matches. This CDR3 is 19 amino acids long. CDR1 MGHRA and CDR2 YSYEKL come from the germline V gene.

At least ten counts were recorded for this clonotype. V gene TRBV7-9 combines with J gene TRBJ2-2; tentative D call: TRBD2 (6 bases). V gave up 4 bases and J gave up 3 bases, with 12 bases separating them. The CDR3 runs to 15 residues. Germline V gene lookup returns CDR1 SEHNR and CDR2 FQNEAQ (reference sequence). The DNA of the CDR3 is TGTGCCAGCAGCTCCCGGGAGACTTACACCGGGGAGCTGTTTTTT. It is translated as CASSSRETYTGELFF.

V and J are TRBV4-3 and TRBJ1-5; D might be TRBD1 (5 bases). Germline V gene lookup returns CDR1 LGHNA and CDR2 YSLEER. This CDR3 is 15 amino acids long. The germline V and J ends were trimmed by 0 bases and 2 bases, with 8 bases remaining between them. DNA for the CDR3: TGCGCCAGCAGCCAAGATGCGGGGGGCAATCAGCCCCAGCATTTT. Its translation is CASSQDAGGNQPQHF.

This clonotype was picked up many times. CDR3 in amino acids: CASSLEGPSLTEAFF. CDR3 coding DNA: TGTGCCAGCAGCTTAGAGGGGCCGAGTCTCACTGAAGCTTTCTTT. The J gene is TRBJ1-1, the V gene TRBV7-2; tentative D call: TRBD1 (5 bases). The V gene lost 1 base and the J gene lost 4 bases, with 13 bases spanning the gap. CDR3 length: 15 residues. CDR1 SGHTA and CDR2 FQGNSA come from the germline V gene.

This clonotype was seen repeatedly, ten times or more. V usage is TRBV18 and J usage is TRBJ1-2; D unresolved. CDR3 length: 13 amino acids. V was pared by 1 base and J by 8 bases, with 11 bases between. Germline V gene sequence: CDR1 KGHSH, CDR2 LQKENI. CDR3 in DNA: TGTGCCAGCTCACCACTCGAGGGTAACGGCTACACCTTC. Its translation is CASSPLEGNGYTF.

This clonotype was picked up many times. The rearrangement uses TRBV7-9 and TRBJ2-4; 9 bases line up with TRBD1. The CDR3 consists of 18 residues. The germline CDR1 and CDR2 sequences are SEHNR and FQNEAQ (reference sequence). V lost 5 bases, J lost 3 bases, and 14 bases stayed unmatched. The CDR3 protein is CASSLAGTGFNGKNIQYF. As DNA, the CDR3 is TGTGCCAGCAGCCTCGCCGGGACAGGGTTTAATGGCAAAAACATTCAGTACTTC.

This clonotype was seen at least ten times. The V and J genes are TRBV7-3 and TRBJ2-3; perhaps TRBD1 as D (6 bases). V dropped 5 bases and J dropped 4 bases, with 13 bases sitting between them. The germline CDR1 and CDR2 sequences are SGHTA and FQGTGA. The CDR3 loop spans 14 amino acids. The CDR3 DNA reads TGTGCCAGCAGCACTAGAGGGGGAGCAGATACGCAGTATTTT. Translating gives CASSTRGGADTQYF.

This clonotype has a count of ten or more. The chain has TRBV28 and TRBJ2-5; D unresolved. Germline CDR1 is MDHEN and CDR2 is SYDVKM. The V and J ends lost 7 bases and 6 bases respectively, with 18 bases between them. The CDR3 consists of 14 residues. The CDR3 region has the DNA TGTGCCAGCACCTCACACCCAGGAAGGAAGACCCAGTACTTC. Translating it yields CASTSHPGRKTQYF. Together with reference TRBV28 and TRBJ2-5, the CDR3 gives the full variable domain: DVKVTQSSRYLVKRTGEKVFLECVQDMDHENMFWYRQDPGLGLRLIYFSYDVKMKEKGDIPEGYSVSREKKERFSLILESASTNQTSMYLCASTSHPGRKTQYFGPGTRLLVL.

The table lists this clonotype with many counts. The V and J genes are TRBV10-2 and TRBJ1-6, with D hard to call. The ends were cut back, 6 bases at V and 14 bases at J, with 11 bases in the middle. CDR3 length: 11 amino acids. Germline-derived CDR1 and CDR2 are WSHSY and SAAADI. DNA for the CDR3: TGCGCCAGCAGGGACGGCTTGGCCCTCCACTTT. This codes for CASRDGLALHF.

The chain recombines TRBV6-1 with TRBJ2-1; a possible D gene is TRBD2 (6 bases). V lost 6 bases and J lost 0, with 15 bases in between. This CDR3 spans 16 amino acids. In germline, CDR1 is MNHNS, CDR2 SASEGT. CDR3 protein: CASRVRGGSSYNEQFF. The CDR3 DNA follows: TGTGCCAGCAGAGTACGTGGGGGGAGCTCCTACAATGAGCAGTTCTTC.

The chain couples TRBV6-2 or TRBV6-3 to TRBJ1-5, with D perhaps matching TRBD1 (5 bases). With 8 bases removed from V and 1 base from J, the gap between germline ends came to 15 bases. The CDR3 covers 15 residues. The germline gives CDR1 MNHEY, CDR2 SVGEGT. The CDR3 sequence is CASGARRESNQPQHF. CDR3 DNA sequence: TGTGCCAGCGGGGCCCGGAGGGAAAGCAATCAGCCCCAGCATTTT.

At least ten counts were recorded for this clonotype. The J gene is TRBJ2-7, the V gene TRBV11-2; no clear D gene. Germline CDR1 SGHAT, CDR2 FQNNGV. The CDR3 is 14 residues long. V was pared by 1 base and J by 1 base, with 8 bases between. The CDR3 is CASSLGPASYEQYF. The CDR3 DNA follows: TGTGCCAGCAGCTTAGGGCCAGCTTCCTACGAGCAGTACTTC.